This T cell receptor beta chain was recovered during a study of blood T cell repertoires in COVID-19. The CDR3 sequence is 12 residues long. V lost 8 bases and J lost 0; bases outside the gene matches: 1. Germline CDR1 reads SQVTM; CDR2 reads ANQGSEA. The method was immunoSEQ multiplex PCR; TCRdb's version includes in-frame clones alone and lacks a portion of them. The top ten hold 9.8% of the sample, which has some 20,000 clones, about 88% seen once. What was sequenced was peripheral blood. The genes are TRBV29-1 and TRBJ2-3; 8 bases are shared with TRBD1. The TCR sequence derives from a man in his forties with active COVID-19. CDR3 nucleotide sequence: TGCAGCTGGGACAGGAGCACAGATACGCAGTATTTT. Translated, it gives CSWDRSTDTQYF.